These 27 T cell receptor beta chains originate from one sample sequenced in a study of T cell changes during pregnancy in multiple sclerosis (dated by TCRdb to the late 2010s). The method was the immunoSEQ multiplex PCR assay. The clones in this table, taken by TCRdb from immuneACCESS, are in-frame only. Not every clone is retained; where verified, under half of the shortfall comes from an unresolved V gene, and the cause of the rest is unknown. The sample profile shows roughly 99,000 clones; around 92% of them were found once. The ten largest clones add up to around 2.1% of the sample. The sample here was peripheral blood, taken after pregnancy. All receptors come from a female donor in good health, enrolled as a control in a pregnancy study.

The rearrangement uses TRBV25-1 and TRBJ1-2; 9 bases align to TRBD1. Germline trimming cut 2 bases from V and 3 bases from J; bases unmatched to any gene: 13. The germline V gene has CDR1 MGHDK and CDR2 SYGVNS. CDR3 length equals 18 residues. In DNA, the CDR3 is TGTGCCAGCAGTGAACTCGAAGTGACAGGGGGACCATACTATGGCTACACCTTC. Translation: CASSELEVTGGPYYGYTF.

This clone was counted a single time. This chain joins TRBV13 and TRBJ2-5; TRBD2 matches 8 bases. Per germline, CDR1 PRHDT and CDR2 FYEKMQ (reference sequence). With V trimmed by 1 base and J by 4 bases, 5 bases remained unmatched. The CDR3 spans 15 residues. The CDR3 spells CASSLEGLAVETQYF. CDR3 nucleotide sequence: TGTGCCAGCAGCTTAGAAGGACTAGCAGTAGAGACCCAGTACTTC.

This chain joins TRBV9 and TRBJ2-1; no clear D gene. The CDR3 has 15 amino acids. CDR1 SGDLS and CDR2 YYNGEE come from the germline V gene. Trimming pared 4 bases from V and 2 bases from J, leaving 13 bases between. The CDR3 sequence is CASSSRVSAYNEQFF. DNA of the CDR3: TGTGCCAGCAGCTCCCGGGTAAGCGCCTACAATGAGCAGTTCTTC. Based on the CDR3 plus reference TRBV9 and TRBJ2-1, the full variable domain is DSGVTQTPKHLITATGQRVTLRCSPRSGDLSVYWYQQSLDQGLQFLIQYYNGEERAKGNILERFSAQQFPDLHSELNLSSLELGDSALYFCASSSRVSAYNEQFFGPGTRLTVL.

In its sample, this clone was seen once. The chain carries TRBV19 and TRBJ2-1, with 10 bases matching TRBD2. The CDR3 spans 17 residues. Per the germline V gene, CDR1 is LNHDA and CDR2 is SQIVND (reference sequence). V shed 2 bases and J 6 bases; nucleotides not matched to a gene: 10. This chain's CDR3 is CASSISSLAGALNEQFF. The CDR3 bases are TGTGCCAGTAGTATATCGTCGCTAGCGGGGGCCCTCAATGAGCAGTTCTTC.

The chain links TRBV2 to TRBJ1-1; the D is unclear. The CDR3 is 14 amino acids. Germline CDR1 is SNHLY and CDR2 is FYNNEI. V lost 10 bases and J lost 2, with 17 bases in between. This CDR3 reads CATLGIWANTEAFF. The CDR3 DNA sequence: TGTGCCACCCTCGGAATTTGGGCCAACACTGAAGCTTTCTTT. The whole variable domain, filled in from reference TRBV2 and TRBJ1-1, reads EPEVTQTPSHQVTQMGQEVILRCVPISNHLYFYWYRQILGQKVEFLVSFYNNEISEKSEIFDDQFSVERPDGSNFTLKIRSTKLEDSAMYFCATLGIWANTEAFFGQGTRLTVV.

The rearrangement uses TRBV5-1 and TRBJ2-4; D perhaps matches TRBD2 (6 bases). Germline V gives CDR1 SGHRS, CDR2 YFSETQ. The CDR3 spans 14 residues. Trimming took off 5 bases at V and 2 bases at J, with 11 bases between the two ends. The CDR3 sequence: CASSNRDSKNIQYF. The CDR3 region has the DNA TGCGCCAGCAGTAACCGGGACTCCAAAAACATTCAGTACTTC.

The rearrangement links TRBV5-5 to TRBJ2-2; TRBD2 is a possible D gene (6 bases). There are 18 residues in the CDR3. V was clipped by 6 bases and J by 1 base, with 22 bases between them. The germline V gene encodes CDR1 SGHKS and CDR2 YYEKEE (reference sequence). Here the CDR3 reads CASNLLSSVLGNTGELFF. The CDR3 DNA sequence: TGTGCCAGCAACCTCCTCTCTAGCGTCTTAGGGAACACCGGGGAGCTGTTTTTT. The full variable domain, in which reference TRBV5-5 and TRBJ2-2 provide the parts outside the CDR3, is DAGVTQSPTHLIKTRGQQVTLRCSPISGHKSVSWYQQVLGQGPQFIFQYYEKEERGRGNFPDRFSARQFPNYSSELNVNALLLGDSALYLCASNLLSSVLGNTGELFFGEGSRLTVL.

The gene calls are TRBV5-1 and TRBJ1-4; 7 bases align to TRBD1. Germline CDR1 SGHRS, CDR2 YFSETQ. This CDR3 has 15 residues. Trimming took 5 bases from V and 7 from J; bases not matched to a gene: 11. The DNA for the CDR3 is TGCGCCAGCAGATCGACAGGGAAATCTAGTGAAAAACTGTTTTTT. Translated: CASRSTGKSSEKLFF.

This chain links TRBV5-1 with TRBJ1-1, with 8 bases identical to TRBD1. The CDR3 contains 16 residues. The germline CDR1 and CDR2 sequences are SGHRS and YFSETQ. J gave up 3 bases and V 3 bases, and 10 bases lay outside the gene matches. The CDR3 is CASSWWDRTGDTEAFF. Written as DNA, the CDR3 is TGCGCCAGCAGCTGGTGGGACAGGACTGGGGACACTGAAGCTTTCTTT.

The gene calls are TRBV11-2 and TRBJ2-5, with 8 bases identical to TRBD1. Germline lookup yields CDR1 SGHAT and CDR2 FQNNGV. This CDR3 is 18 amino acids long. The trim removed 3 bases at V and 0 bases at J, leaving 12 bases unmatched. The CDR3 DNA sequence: TGTGCCAGCAGCTTGAGGATAAGACGGGGACAGGACCAAGAGACCCAGTACTTC. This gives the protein CASSLRIRRGQDQETQYF.

CDR3 sequence: CASSRAGRNTEAFF. As DNA, the CDR3 is TGTGCCAGCAGCAGAGCCGGGAGGAACACTGAAGCTTTCTTT. V usage is TRBV9 and J usage is TRBJ1-1; D unresolved. Germline V gives CDR1 SGDLS, CDR2 YYNGEE. The CDR3 runs 14 residues. Trimming took off 4 bases at V and 1 base at J, with 11 bases between the two ends. Supplemented by reference TRBV9 and TRBJ1-1, the full variable domain reads DSGVTQTPKHLITATGQRVTLRCSPRSGDLSVYWYQQSLDQGLQFLIQYYNGEERAKGNILERFSAQQFPDLHSELNLSSLELGDSALYFCASSRAGRNTEAFFGQGTRLTVV.

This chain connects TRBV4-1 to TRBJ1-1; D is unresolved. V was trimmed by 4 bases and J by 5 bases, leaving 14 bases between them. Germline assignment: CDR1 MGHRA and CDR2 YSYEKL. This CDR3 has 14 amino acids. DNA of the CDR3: TGCGCCAGCAGCCGCCCTGGGAGTAGGACTGAAGCTTTCTTT. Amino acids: CASSRPGSRTEAFF.

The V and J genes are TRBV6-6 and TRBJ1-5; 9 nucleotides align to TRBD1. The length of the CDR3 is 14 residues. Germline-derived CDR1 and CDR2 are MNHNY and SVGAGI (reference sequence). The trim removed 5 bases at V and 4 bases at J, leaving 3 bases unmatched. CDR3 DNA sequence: TGTGCCAGCAGTGGACAGGGGAAAAATCAGCCCCAGCATTTT. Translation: CASSGQGKNQPQHF.

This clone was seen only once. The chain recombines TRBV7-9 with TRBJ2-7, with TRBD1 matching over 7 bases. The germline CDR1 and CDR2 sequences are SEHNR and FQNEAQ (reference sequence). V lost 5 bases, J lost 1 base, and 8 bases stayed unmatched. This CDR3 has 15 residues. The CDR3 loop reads CASSGRDRLSYEQYF. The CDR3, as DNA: TGTGCCAGCAGCGGCCGGGACAGACTATCCTACGAGCAGTACTTC.

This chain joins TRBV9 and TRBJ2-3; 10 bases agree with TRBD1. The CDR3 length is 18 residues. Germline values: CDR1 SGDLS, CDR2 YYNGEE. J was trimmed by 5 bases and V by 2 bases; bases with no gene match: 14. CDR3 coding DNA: TGTGCCAGCAGCGTTAAACTTGCGGGACAGGGGAAAAGAGATACGCAGTATTTT. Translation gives CASSVKLAGQGKRDTQYF.

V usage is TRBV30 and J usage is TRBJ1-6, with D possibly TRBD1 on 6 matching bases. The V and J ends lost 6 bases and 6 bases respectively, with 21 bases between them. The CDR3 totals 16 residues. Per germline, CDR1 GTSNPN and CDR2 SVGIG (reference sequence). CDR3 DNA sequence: TGTGCCTGCAGAACGGGGGGGGCGCTGGGTAATTCACCCCTCCACTTT. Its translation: CACRTGGALGNSPLHF.

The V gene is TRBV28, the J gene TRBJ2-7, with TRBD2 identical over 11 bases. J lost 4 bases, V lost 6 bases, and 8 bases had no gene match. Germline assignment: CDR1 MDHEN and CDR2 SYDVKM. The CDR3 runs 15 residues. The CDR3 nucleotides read TGTGCCAGCAGCCCGGGACTAGCGGTAAGGTACGAGCAGTACTTC. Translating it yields CASSPGLAVRYEQYF.

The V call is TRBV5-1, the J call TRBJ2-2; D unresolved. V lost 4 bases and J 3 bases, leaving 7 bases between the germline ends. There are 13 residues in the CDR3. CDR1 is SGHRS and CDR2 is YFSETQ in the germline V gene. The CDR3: CASSVLDTGELFF. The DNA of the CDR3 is TGCGCCAGCAGCGTTTTAGACACCGGGGAGCTGTTTTTT.

CDR3 nucleotides: TGTGCCAGCAGTTTAACCGTGCGTGGAAACACCATATATTTT. It specifies CASSLTVRGNTIYF. The chain joins TRBV27 to TRBJ1-3; D gene uncertain. Germline V gene sequence: CDR1 MNHEY, CDR2 SMNVEV (reference sequence). V was clipped by 2 bases and J by 3 bases, with 8 bases between them. The CDR3 extends over 14 amino acids.

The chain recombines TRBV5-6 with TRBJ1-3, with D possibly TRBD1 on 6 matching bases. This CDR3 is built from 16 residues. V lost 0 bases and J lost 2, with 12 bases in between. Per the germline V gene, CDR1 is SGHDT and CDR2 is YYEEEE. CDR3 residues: CASSLGYRVAGNTIYF. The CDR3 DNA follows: TGTGCCAGCAGCTTGGGTTACAGGGTAGCTGGAAACACCATATATTTT.

The CDR3 loop is CASFPGGEKLFF. Written as DNA, the CDR3 is TGTGCCAGTTTCCCCGGAGGGGAAAAACTGTTTTTT. This rearrangement joins TRBV19 to TRBJ1-4; D unclear. V lost 8 bases and J 8 bases, leaving 12 bases between the germline ends. Germline lookup yields CDR1 LNHDA and CDR2 SQIVND (reference sequence). The CDR3 runs to 12 residues.

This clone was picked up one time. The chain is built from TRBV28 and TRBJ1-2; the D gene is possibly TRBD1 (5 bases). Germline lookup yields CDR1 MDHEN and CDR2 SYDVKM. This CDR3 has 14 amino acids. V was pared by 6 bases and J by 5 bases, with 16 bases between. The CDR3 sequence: CASSSGGTSYGYTF. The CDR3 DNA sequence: TGTGCCAGCAGCTCTGGCGGGACGTCGTATGGCTACACCTTC.

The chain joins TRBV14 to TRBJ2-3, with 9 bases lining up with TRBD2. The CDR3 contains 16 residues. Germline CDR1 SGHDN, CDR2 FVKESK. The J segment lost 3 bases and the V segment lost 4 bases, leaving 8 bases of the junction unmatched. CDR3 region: CASSLRGGARTDTQYF. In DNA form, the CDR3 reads TGTGCCAGCAGCCTACGCGGGGGGGCCAGAACAGATACGCAGTATTTT.

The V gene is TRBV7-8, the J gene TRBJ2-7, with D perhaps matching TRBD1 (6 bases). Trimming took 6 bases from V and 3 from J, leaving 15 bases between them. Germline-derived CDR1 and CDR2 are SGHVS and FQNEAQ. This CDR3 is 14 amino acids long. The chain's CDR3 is CASSPQRQVYEQYF. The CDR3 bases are TGTGCCAGCAGTCCGCAGCGACAGGTCTACGAGCAGTACTTC.

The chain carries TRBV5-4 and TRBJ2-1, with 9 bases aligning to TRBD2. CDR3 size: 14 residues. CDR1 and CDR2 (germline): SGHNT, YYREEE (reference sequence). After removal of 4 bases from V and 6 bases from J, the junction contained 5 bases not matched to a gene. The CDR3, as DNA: TGTGCCAGCAGCCTACAAGCGGGGGGCAATGAGCAGTTCTTC. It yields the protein CASSLQAGGNEQFF.

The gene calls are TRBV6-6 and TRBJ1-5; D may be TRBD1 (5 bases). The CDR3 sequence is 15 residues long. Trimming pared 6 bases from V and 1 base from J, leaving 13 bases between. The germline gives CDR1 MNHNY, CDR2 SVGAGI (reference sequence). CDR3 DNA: TGTGCCAGCAGACCAAGACAGATGAGCAATCAGCCCCAGCATTTT. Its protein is CASRPRQMSNQPQHF.

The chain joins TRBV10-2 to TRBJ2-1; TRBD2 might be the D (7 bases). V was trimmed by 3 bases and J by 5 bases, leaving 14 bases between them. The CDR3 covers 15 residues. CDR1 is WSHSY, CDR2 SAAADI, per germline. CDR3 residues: CASSEIGGGHNEQFF. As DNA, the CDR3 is TGCGCCAGCAGTGAAATTGGGGGGGGCCACAATGAGCAGTTCTTC.